A single sample gave rise to the 32 T cell receptor beta chains below, sequenced in a study of T-cell reconstitution after alpha-beta-depleted transplantation in children. Unique molecular identifiers were used to barcode this TCRbeta library. One entry per CDR3 protein results from TCRdb running MiXCR on the PCR reads. The data contain over 70,000 distinct CDR3 sequences, about 12% of them singletons. The material was PBMCs from the stem cell graft donor, obtained from the stem cell graft. The receptors were sampled from a human donor who donated a stem cell graft to a child with inherited bone marrow failure.

This clonotype has only a few counts. The chain recombines TRBV5-1 with TRBJ2-1, with D possibly being TRBD1 (5 bases). The CDR3 consists of 15 residues. Deletions cut 0 bases from V and 4 bases from J, with 11 bases between. In germline, CDR1 is SGHRS, CDR2 YFSETQ. CDR3 protein: CASSLEQAQYNEQFF. The CDR3 region has the DNA TGCGCCAGCAGCTTGGAACAGGCCCAATACAATGAGCAGTTCTTC.

This clonotype was observed a handful of times. V and J are TRBV29-1 and TRBJ2-2; D gene uncertain. V gave up 7 bases and J gave up 3 bases, with 24 bases separating them. The CDR3 has 17 residues. Looked up from germline, CDR1 is SQVTM and CDR2 is ANQGSEA. The CDR3 here is CSASLLEDRSDTGELFF. The CDR3 region has the DNA TGCAGCGCCTCCCTCCTTGAGGATAGAAGTGACACCGGGGAGCTGTTTTTT.

This chain connects TRBV29-1 to TRBJ2-2; 9 bases align to TRBD1. Germline lookup yields CDR1 SQVTM and CDR2 ANQGSEA. Trimming cost V 6 bases and J 3 bases; bases outside gene matches: 14. The CDR3 loop spans 17 amino acids. The CDR3 sequence is CSVAFIPGQGYTGELFF. Written as DNA, the CDR3 is TGCAGCGTGGCCTTCATTCCGGGACAGGGCTACACCGGGGAGCTGTTTTTT.

This clonotype was counted only a few times. V gene TRBV19 combines with J gene TRBJ1-1; the match to TRBD1 covers 11 bases. There are 16 residues in the CDR3. The J segment lost 1 base and the V segment lost 3 bases, leaving 4 bases of the junction unmatched. Germline V gene lookup returns CDR1 LNHDA and CDR2 SQIVND (reference sequence). CDR3: CASSIRTGGRNTEAFF. In DNA form, the CDR3 reads TGTGCCAGTAGTATTCGGACAGGGGGCCGGAACACTGAAGCTTTCTTT. The full variable domain, with the rest looked up from reference TRBV19 and TRBJ1-1, is DGGITQSPKYLFRKEGQNVTLSCEQNLNHDAMYWYRQDPGQGLRLIYYSQIVNDFQKGDIAEGYSVSREKKESFPLTVTSAQKNPTAFYLCASSIRTGGRNTEAFFGQGTRLTVV.

Many counts were recorded for this clonotype. V gene TRBV7-2 combines with J gene TRBJ1-2, with D possibly TRBD1 on 5 matching bases. The CDR3 is 12 amino acids. Trimming took off 2 bases at V and 4 bases at J, with 5 bases between the two ends. Germline assignment: CDR1 SGHTA and CDR2 FQGNSA. CDR3 residues: CASSLQGYGYTF. The CDR3 nucleotides read TGTGCCAGCAGCTTACAGGGCTATGGCTACACCTTC.

The chain uses TRBV4-3 and TRBJ1-1, with 11 bases aligning to TRBD1. Germline CDR1 and CDR2: LGHNA and YSLEER. This CDR3 contains 14 residues. V dropped 3 bases and J dropped 4; count of bases not matched to a gene: 1. The CDR3 region is CASSHGTGGTEAFF. CDR3 nucleotide sequence: TGCGCCAGCAGCCACGGGACAGGGGGCACTGAAGCTTTCTTT.

This clonotype was observed many times. The chain recombines TRBV15 with TRBJ2-1; D uncertain. With 0 bases removed from V and 0 bases from J, the gap between germline ends came to 9 bases. Germline lookup yields CDR1 LNHNV and CDR2 YYDKDF (reference sequence). CDR3 length: 16 amino acids. CDR3 nucleotide sequence: TGTGCCACCAGCAGAGATAGTACAAGCTCCTACAATGAGCAGTTCTTC. Protein sequence: CATSRDSTSSYNEQFF.

The table lists this clonotype with many counts. The chain links TRBV4-3 to TRBJ2-1, with D perhaps TRBD2 (6 bases). This CDR3 has 15 amino acids. Germline CDR1 LGHNA, CDR2 YSLEER. Trimming took 4 bases from V and 5 from J, leaving 15 bases between them. CDR3 loop: CASSRVLLANNEQFF. The CDR3 DNA is TGCGCCAGCAGCCGCGTATTACTAGCAAACAATGAGCAGTTCTTC.

Ten or more counts support this clonotype. The V and J genes are TRBV19 and TRBJ2-5; no firm D call. V lost 1 base and J lost 2, with 5 bases in between. The CDR3 loop spans 13 amino acids. Per the germline V gene, CDR1 is LNHDA and CDR2 is SQIVND (reference sequence). For the CDR3, the DNA is TGTGCCAGTAGTATAGGCACGCAAGAGACCCAGTACTTC. It codes for CASSIGTQETQYF. Together with reference TRBV19 and TRBJ2-5, the CDR3 gives the full variable domain: DGGITQSPKYLFRKEGQNVTLSCEQNLNHDAMYWYRQDPGQGLRLIYYSQIVNDFQKGDIAEGYSVSREKKESFPLTVTSAQKNPTAFYLCASSIGTQETQYFGPGTRLLVL.

The chain is built from TRBV2 and TRBJ2-7; TRBD2 is a possible D gene (5 bases). V was cut by 11 bases and J by 4 bases, with 21 bases left in between. CDR1 is SNHLY, CDR2 FYNNEI, per germline. The CDR3 length is 14 residues. CDR3 in DNA: TGTGCCGACATCAAGGATCGGGGTTCGTACGAGCAGTACTTC. Amino acid sequence: CADIKDRGSYEQYF.

The sample holds many counts of this clonotype. This chain connects TRBV12-3 or TRBV12-4 to TRBJ2-1, with TRBD2 matching 11 bases. This CDR3 has 17 residues. Unmatched junction bases numbered 8, after V lost 5 bases and J lost 2 bases. The CDR3: CASSTGTSGDAYNEQFF. The CDR3 DNA is TGTGCCAGCAGTACGGGGACTAGCGGCGATGCCTACAATGAGCAGTTCTTC.

In the case of this clonotype: A much larger clone is a single base away; this may be a read error. The DNA of the CDR3 is TGTGCCAGCACTCCATTCCGGAGAGGGGGGGAGACCCAGTACTTC. It specifies CASTPFRRGGETQYF. This sequence joins TRBV6-1 and TRBJ2-5, with D perhaps being TRBD1 or TRBD2 (6 bases each). Trimming removed 7 bases from V and 5 bases from J, with 20 bases in between. There are 15 residues in the CDR3. Per the germline V gene, CDR1 is MNHNS and CDR2 is SASEGT.

This clonotype was picked up many times. V gene TRBV13 combines with J gene TRBJ1-2; D might be TRBD1 (6 bases). V lost 5 bases, J lost 9 bases, and 19 bases lay in between. Germline values: CDR1 PRHDT, CDR2 FYEKMQ (reference sequence). This CDR3 is 14 amino acids long. CDR3 protein: CASSGEQGTVSYTF. The CDR3 DNA follows: TGTGCCAGCAGCGGAGAACAGGGAACTGTGAGCTACACCTTC. Full variable domain (missing parts from reference TRBV13 and TRBJ1-2): AAGVIQSPRHLIKEKRETATLKCYPIPRHDTVYWYQQGPGQDPQFLISFYEKMQSDKGSIPDRFSAQQFSDYHSELNMSSLELGDSALYFCASSGEQGTVSYTFGSGTRLTVV.

This clonotype showed up many times. V usage is TRBV6-5 and J usage is TRBJ2-3; D is undetermined. V lost 5 bases, J lost 0 bases, and 9 bases lay in between. CDR1 is MNHEY and CDR2 is SVGAGI in the germline V gene. The CDR3 is 14 residues long. The CDR3 spells CASSPDPSTDTQYF. CDR3 coding DNA: TGTGCCAGCAGTCCTGACCCCAGCACAGATACGCAGTATTTT.

This clonotype was counted at least ten times. The chain joins TRBV29-1 to TRBJ1-5; weak D call: TRBD1 (6 bases). The CDR3 length is 17 residues. The germline V gene encodes CDR1 SQVTM and CDR2 ANQGSEA. V lost 5 bases and J 0 bases, leaving 20 bases between the germline ends. CDR3 in amino acids: CSVFTDRTHYSNQPQHF. The CDR3 DNA reads TGCAGCGTTTTTACCGACAGGACCCATTATAGCAATCAGCCCCAGCATTTT.

This clonotype was seen repeatedly, ten times or more. This chain joins TRBV7-2 and TRBJ1-1; possible D gene TRBD1, 5 bases. V gave up 3 bases and J gave up 1 base, with 9 bases separating them. The CDR3 is 14 residues long. Germline loops: CDR1 SGHTA, CDR2 FQGNSA. The CDR3 here is CASSLQGKNTEAFF. In DNA, the CDR3 is TGTGCCAGCAGCTTGCAGGGCAAGAACACTGAAGCTTTCTTT. Full variable domain (remainder filled in from reference TRBV7-2 and TRBJ1-1): GAGVSQSPSNKVTEKGKDVELRCDPISGHTALYWYRQSLGQGLEFLIYFQGNSAPDKSGLPSDRFSAERTGGSVSTLTIQRTQQEDSAVYLCASSLQGKNTEAFFGQGTRLTVV.

This clonotype was seen repeatedly, ten times or more. The rearrangement joins TRBV5-1 to TRBJ2-2, with D unresolved. Trimming took off 5 bases at V and 3 bases at J, with 11 bases between the two ends. Germline CDR1 SGHRS, CDR2 YFSETQ. The CDR3 length is 14 residues. CDR3 nucleotides: TGCGCCAGCAGACTCGACACTTACACCGGGGAGCTGTTTTTT. Protein: CASRLDTYTGELFF.

The chain couples TRBV9 to TRBJ1-3; D is perhaps TRBD1 (5 bases). The CDR3 is made up of 15 amino acids. Germline assignment: CDR1 SGDLS and CDR2 YYNGEE. Trimming removed 4 bases at V and 0 bases at J, with 11 bases between. This CDR3 is CASSPSGTSGNTIYF. The CDR3 DNA follows: TGTGCCAGCAGCCCCTCCGGGACCTCTGGAAACACCATATATTTT.

This clonotype was seen only a few times. The J gene is TRBJ1-1, the V gene TRBV6-2 or TRBV6-3, with D perhaps TRBD1 (5 bases). Germline CDR1 MNHEY, CDR2 SVGEGT. The CDR3 spans 13 residues. V was cut by 4 bases and J by 2 bases, with 8 bases left in between. The CDR3 nucleotides read TGTGCCAGCAGTTTGGGGCGTAACACTGAAGCTTTCTTT. Its protein is CASSLGRNTEAFF.

This clonotype was seen repeatedly, ten times or more. The CDR3 is CASSQGQSSYEQYF. CDR3 nucleotides: TGCGCCAGCAGCCAAGGGCAGAGCTCCTACGAGCAGTACTTC. The chain recombines TRBV4-3 with TRBJ2-7; D unresolved. V was shortened by 1 base and J by 0 bases, with 7 bases between the two germline ends. CDR1 is LGHNA and CDR2 is YSLEER in the germline V gene. The CDR3 totals 14 residues.

This clonotype was seen repeatedly, ten times or more. This chain links TRBV5-6 with TRBJ1-1, with D possibly matching TRBD1 (6 bases). V dropped 4 bases and J dropped 4 bases, with 20 bases sitting between them. CDR1 and CDR2 (germline): SGHDT, YYEEEE. There are 16 residues in the CDR3. The DNA of the CDR3 is TGTGCCAGCAGCGGAGACCACAGGGTGCGGAGCACTGAAGCTTTCTTT. It translates to CASSGDHRVRSTEAFF.

The sample holds many counts of this clonotype. CDR3 amino acids: CASSHGLEQYF. The DNA for the CDR3 is TGTGCCAGCAGCCACGGCCTCGAGCAGTACTTC. This chain links TRBV7-9 with TRBJ2-7; no reliable D call. Trimming took off 5 bases at V and 6 bases at J, with 8 bases between the two ends. CDR3 size: 11 residues. Germline lookup yields CDR1 SEHNR and CDR2 FQNEAQ (reference sequence).

The table lists this clonotype with many counts. The genes are TRBV7-8 and TRBJ1-5, with D uncertain. CDR3 length: 16 residues. Germline V lookup: CDR1 SGHVS, CDR2 FQNEAQ. V lost 0 bases to trimming and J lost 0 bases, with 9 bases between them. The CDR3 sequence is CASSLARVYSNQPQHF. DNA of the CDR3: TGTGCCAGCAGCTTAGCGCGAGTTTATAGCAATCAGCCCCAGCATTTT.

This clonotype appeared many times. V and J are TRBV29-1 and TRBJ2-3; no clear D. The CDR3 covers 14 residues. Germline CDR1 SQVTM, CDR2 ANQGSEA. V was trimmed by 5 bases and J by 4 bases, leaving 16 bases between them. For the CDR3, the DNA is TGCAGCGTTAATTACGTGACGGCTCCAGATACGCAGTATTTT. It specifies CSVNYVTAPDTQYF.

This clonotype was detected ten times or more. The V call is TRBV4-3, the J call TRBJ2-1, with TRBD2 matching over 8 bases. The CDR3 runs 18 residues. Germline V gene lookup returns CDR1 LGHNA and CDR2 YSLEER. Unmatched junction bases numbered 8, after V lost 1 base and J lost 0 bases. DNA for the CDR3: TGCGCCAGCAGCCAAGGGATAGCGGGAAGCGTCTCCTACAATGAGCAGTTCTTC. Translation: CASSQGIAGSVSYNEQFF.

The genes are TRBV5-4 and TRBJ2-5; 10 positions match TRBD2. V lost 1 base, J lost 5 bases, and 5 bases stayed unmatched. This CDR3 spans 15 amino acids. Germline V gene lookup returns CDR1 SGHNT and CDR2 YYREEE (reference sequence). Here the CDR3 DNA reads TGTGCCAGCAGCTTGCAGCGGGGGGGCGTTGAGACCCAGTACTTC. Translation gives CASSLQRGGVETQYF.

This clonotype turned up a few times. CDR3 amino acids: CASSKTGTYEQYF. The CDR3 DNA reads as TGTGCCAGCAGCAAGACGGGTACCTACGAGCAGTACTTC. The rearrangement joins TRBV21-1 to TRBJ2-7. TRBV21-1 has pseudogene status. The CDR3 runs 13 residues.

This clonotype was counted ten times or more. The chain couples TRBV20-1 to TRBJ2-3, with D tentatively TRBD2 (7 bases). V lost 4 bases and J 5 bases, leaving 16 bases between the germline ends. Germline V gene data show CDR1 as DFQATT and CDR2 as SNEGSKA (reference sequence). The CDR3 totals 14 residues. The CDR3 nucleotides are TGCAGTGCTACCGCAGGGGCTAGCGGAGATACGCAGTATTTT. As protein: CSATAGASGDTQYF.

This clonotype occurred many times. This chain connects TRBV29-1 to TRBJ2-1; D unclear. CDR1 is SQVTM, CDR2 ANQGSEA, per germline. The CDR3 runs to 12 residues. The V end was cut by 1 base, the J end by 7 bases, with 8 bases between. CDR3 nucleotides: TGCAGCGTTGAAGGCCGGGCGAATGAGCAGTTCTTC. Its protein is CSVEGRANEQFF.

Many counts were recorded for this clonotype. CDR3 sequence reads: CASSLESGGDGKLFF. DNA of the CDR3: TGCGCCAGCAGCTTGGAGTCAGGGGGAGATGGAAAACTGTTTTTT. V and J are TRBV5-1 and TRBJ1-4; TRBD1 agrees at 7 bases. The CDR3 sequence is 15 residues long. Germline assignment: CDR1 SGHRS and CDR2 YFSETQ. J lost 10 bases, V lost 0 bases, and 9 bases had no gene match.

This clonotype was detected many times. The chain has TRBV7-2 and TRBJ2-7; possibly TRBD1 for D (5 bases). The V end lost 4 bases, the J end lost 8 bases, and 21 bases lay between the germline ends. The CDR3 is 15 amino acids. Germline CDR1 reads SGHTA; CDR2 reads FQGNSA. The DNA for the CDR3 is TGTGCCAGCAGCTACGAAACAGGAACTCCTACGAAGCAGTACTTC. This gives the protein CASSYETGTPTKQYF.

This chain connects TRBV7-2 to TRBJ2-2; the D gene is possibly TRBD2 (7 bases). CDR1 SGHTA and CDR2 FQGNSA come from the germline V gene. CDR3 length: 15 residues. V lost 5 bases to trimming and J lost 8 bases, with 18 bases between them. CDR3 nucleotides: TGTGCCAGCAGCCCTGGGGGGGCTCTGCTGGGGGAGCTGTTTTTT. It yields the protein CASSPGGALLGELFF.